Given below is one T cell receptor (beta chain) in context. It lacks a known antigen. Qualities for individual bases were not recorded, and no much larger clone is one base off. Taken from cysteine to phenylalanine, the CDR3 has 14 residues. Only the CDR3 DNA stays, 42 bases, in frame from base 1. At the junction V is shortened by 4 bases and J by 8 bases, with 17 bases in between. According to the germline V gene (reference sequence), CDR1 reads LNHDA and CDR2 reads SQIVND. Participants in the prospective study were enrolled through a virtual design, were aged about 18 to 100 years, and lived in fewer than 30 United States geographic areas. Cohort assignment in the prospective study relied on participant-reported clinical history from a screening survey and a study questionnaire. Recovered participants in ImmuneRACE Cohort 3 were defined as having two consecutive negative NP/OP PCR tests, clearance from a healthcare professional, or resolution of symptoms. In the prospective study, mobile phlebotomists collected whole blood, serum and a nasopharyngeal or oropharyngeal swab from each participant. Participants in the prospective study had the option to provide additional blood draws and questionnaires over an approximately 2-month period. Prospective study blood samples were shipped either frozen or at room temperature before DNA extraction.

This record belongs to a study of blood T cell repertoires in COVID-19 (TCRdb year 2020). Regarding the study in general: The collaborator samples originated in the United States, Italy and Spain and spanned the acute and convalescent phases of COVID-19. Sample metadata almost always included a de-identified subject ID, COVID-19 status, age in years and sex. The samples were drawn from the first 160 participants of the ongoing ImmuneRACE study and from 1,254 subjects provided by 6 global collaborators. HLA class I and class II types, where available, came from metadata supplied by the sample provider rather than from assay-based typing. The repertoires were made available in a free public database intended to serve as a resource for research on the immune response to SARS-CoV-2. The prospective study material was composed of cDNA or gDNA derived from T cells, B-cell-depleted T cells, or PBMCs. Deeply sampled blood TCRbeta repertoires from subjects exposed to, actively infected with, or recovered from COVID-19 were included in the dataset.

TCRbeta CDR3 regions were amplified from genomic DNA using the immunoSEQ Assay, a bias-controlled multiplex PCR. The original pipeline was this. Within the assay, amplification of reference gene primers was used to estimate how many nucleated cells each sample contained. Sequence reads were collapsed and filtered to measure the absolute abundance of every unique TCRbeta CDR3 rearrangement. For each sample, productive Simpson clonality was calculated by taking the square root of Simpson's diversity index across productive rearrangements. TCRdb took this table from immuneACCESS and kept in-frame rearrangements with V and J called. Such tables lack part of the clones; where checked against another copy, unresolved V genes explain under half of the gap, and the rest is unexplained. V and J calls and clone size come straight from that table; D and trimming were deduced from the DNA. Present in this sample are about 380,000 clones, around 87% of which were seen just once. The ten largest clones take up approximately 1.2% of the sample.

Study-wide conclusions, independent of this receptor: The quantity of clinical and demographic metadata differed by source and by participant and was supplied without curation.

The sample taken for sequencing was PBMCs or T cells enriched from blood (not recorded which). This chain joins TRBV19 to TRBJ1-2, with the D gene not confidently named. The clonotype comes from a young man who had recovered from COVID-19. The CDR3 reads CASSSDIPRRGYTF. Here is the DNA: TGTGCCAGTAGTAGCGACATTCCCCGTCGAGGCTACACCTTC. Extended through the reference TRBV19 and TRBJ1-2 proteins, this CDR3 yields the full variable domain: DGGITQSPKYLFRKEGQNVTLSCEQNLNHDAMYWYRQDPGQGLRLIYYSQIVNDFQKGDIAEGYSVSREKKESFPLTVTSAQKNPTAFYLCASSSDIPRRGYTFGSGTRLTVV.